Each of the 31 T cell receptor beta chains below was sequenced from the same sample in a study of CD8 T cells in Susac syndrome. When the RNA was reverse transcribed, random hexamers were used with an input of about 0.5 to 1 ug. TCRdb reprocessed the immunoSEQ multiplex PCR reads with MiXCR, giving one entry per CDR3 protein. The sample yields about 300,000 distinct CDR3 sequences, roughly 94% seen once. The source material was CD4+ T cells from PBMCs. The receptor source for this set is a human donor with multiple sclerosis.

The CDR3 region is CASSRGQGHQPQHF. The DNA for the CDR3 is TGTGCCAGCAGCAGAGGACAGGGCCATCAGCCCCAGCATTTT. The chain carries TRBV7-6 and TRBJ1-5, with 8 bases lining up with TRBD1. With V trimmed by 5 bases and J by 5 bases, 5 bases remained unmatched. The CDR3 is 14 residues long. CDR1 SGHVS and CDR2 FNYEAQ come from the germline V gene.

V gene TRBV7-9 combines with J gene TRBJ2-1; D is undetermined. Germline V gene sequence: CDR1 SEHNR, CDR2 FQNEAQ (reference sequence). The CDR3 has 11 residues. V was clipped by 3 bases and J by 8 bases, with 5 bases between them. CDR3 amino acids: CASSFGHEQFF. The CDR3 coding sequence is TGTGCCAGCAGCTTTGGGCATGAGCAGTTCTTC.

This clonotype was observed once. The chain is built from TRBV2 and TRBJ1-3, with a possible D match to TRBD1 (6 bases). Germline CDR1 reads SNHLY; CDR2 reads FYNNEI. The CDR3 is made up of 15 amino acids. Trimming shortened V by 8 bases and J by 1 base, and 15 bases separated the two germline ends. CDR3 protein: CASAVEGGSGNTIYF. The CDR3 DNA sequence: TGTGCCAGCGCTGTGGAAGGGGGATCTGGAAACACCATATATTTT.

The chain couples TRBV12-3 or TRBV12-4 to TRBJ2-1, with a possible D match to TRBD1 (6 bases). V was clipped by 5 bases and J by 4 bases, with 15 bases between them. This CDR3 contains 15 residues. CDR3: CASSPDRMSYNEQFF. The CDR3 region has the DNA TGTGCCAGCAGTCCCGACAGGATGTCATACAATGAGCAGTTCTTC.

V and J are TRBV20-1 and TRBJ1-1; 11 bases map to TRBD1. CDR3 length equals 15 residues. CDR1 is DFQATT, CDR2 SNEGSKA, per germline (reference sequence). With 6 bases clipped from V and 1 base from J, the junction kept 7 bases outside the gene matches. CDR3 region: CSADGQGATNTEAFF. The CDR3 DNA reads TGCAGTGCGGACGGACAGGGGGCTACGAACACTGAAGCTTTCTTT.

J is TRBJ2-7 and V is TRBV6-2 or TRBV6-3, with 9 bases aligning to TRBD1. Germline lookup yields CDR1 MNHEY and CDR2 SVGEGT. Trimming cost V 2 bases and J 7 bases; bases outside gene matches: 9. This CDR3 has 15 residues. This chain's CDR3 is CASSYHGTGPREQYF. The CDR3 nucleotides are TGTGCCAGCAGTTACCACGGGACAGGGCCTAGGGAGCAGTACTTC.

The rearrangement links TRBV9 to TRBJ1-2; D might be TRBD1 (6 bases). Trimming cost V 0 bases and J 2 bases, with 14 bases left between them. The CDR3 sequence is 16 residues long. Per germline, CDR1 SGDLS and CDR2 YYNGEE. The CDR3 protein is CASSVVGATANYGYTF. The CDR3, as DNA: TGTGCCAGCAGCGTAGTGGGGGCGACTGCCAACTATGGCTACACCTTC.

V and J are TRBV27 and TRBJ2-5, with TRBD1 as a possible D gene (6 bases). Trimming removed 6 bases at V and 5 bases at J, with 19 bases between. CDR3 length equals 15 residues. Germline V CDR1 and CDR2: MNHEY, SMNVEV (reference sequence). DNA for the CDR3: TGTGCCAGCAGCGGCAAAACAGGGTTAAGGGAGACCCAGTACTTC. Its protein product is CASSGKTGLRETQYF.

The V and J genes are TRBV20-1 and TRBJ1-5; 7 bases fit TRBD1. J gave up 2 bases and V 5 bases, and 3 bases lay outside the gene matches. This CDR3 region has 13 residues. Germline assignment: CDR1 DFQATT and CDR2 SNEGSKA (reference sequence). The CDR3 protein is CSALDRGNQPQHF. The DNA of the CDR3 is TGCAGTGCTCTAGACAGGGGCAATCAGCCCCAGCATTTT.

This chain joins TRBV5-1 and TRBJ2-2; 7 bases agree with TRBD1. Trimming cost V 0 bases and J 3 bases; bases outside gene matches: 8. CDR1 and CDR2 (germline): SGHRS, YFSETQ. The CDR3 covers 17 residues. CDR3 residues: CASSLEMPQGDTGELFF. CDR3 DNA: TGCGCCAGCAGCTTGGAAATGCCCCAGGGGGACACCGGGGAGCTGTTTTTT.

The chain couples TRBV19 to TRBJ1-6; TRBD1 might be the D (5 bases). The germline V gene encodes CDR1 LNHDA and CDR2 SQIVND (reference sequence). V shed 5 bases and J shed 8 bases, with 10 bases lying between them. This CDR3 has 13 amino acids. The CDR3, as DNA: TGTGCCAGTAGTCTGGGGGGGGATTCACCCCTCCACTTT. Its protein product is CASSLGGDSPLHF.

This clonotype was seen a single time. V and J are TRBV12-3 or TRBV12-4 and TRBJ1-4, with D perhaps matching TRBD1 (5 bases). V was trimmed by 5 bases and J by 8 bases, leaving 9 bases between them. This CDR3 has 12 residues. CDR3 protein: CASSPGPEKLFF. The CDR3 DNA is TGTGCCAGCAGTCCGGGGCCCGAAAAACTGTTTTTT.

The J gene is TRBJ1-2, the V gene TRBV6-5, with 7 bases aligning to TRBD1. The CDR3 runs 15 residues. V dropped 8 bases and J dropped 4; count of bases not matched to a gene: 13. CDR1 is MNHEY and CDR2 is SVGAGI in the germline V gene. DNA for the CDR3: TGTGCCAGCCTAAAAGGAGGGGGCATAGGCTATGGCTACACCTTC. It is translated as CASLKGGGIGYGYTF.

V gene TRBV6-6 combines with J gene TRBJ1-1, with D tentatively TRBD1 (6 bases). The CDR3 totals 14 residues. The germline gives CDR1 MNHNY, CDR2 SVGAGI (reference sequence). Trimming took off 4 bases at V and 1 base at J, with 10 bases between the two ends. CDR3 coding DNA: TGTGCCAGCAGTTTCTCGGACAGGAACACTGAAGCTTTCTTT. Translated, it gives CASSFSDRNTEAFF.

The gene calls are TRBV4-1 and TRBJ2-1; D is perhaps TRBD1 (5 bases). CDR3 length equals 14 residues. Per germline, CDR1 MGHRA and CDR2 YSYEKL. V lost 4 bases and J lost 6, with 13 bases in between. CDR3 residues: CASSRQPRSNEQFF. The CDR3 DNA is TGCGCCAGCAGCCGACAGCCCCGTTCCAATGAGCAGTTCTTC.

The chain uses TRBV6-1 and TRBJ2-2; the D gene is possibly TRBD2 (6 bases). V was clipped by 8 bases and J by 3 bases, with 16 bases between them. There are 15 residues in the CDR3. Germline CDR1 is MNHNS and CDR2 is SASEGT. The CDR3 region is CASFTGGIYTGELFF. The CDR3 coding sequence is TGTGCCAGCTTTACCGGAGGGATTTACACCGGGGAGCTGTTTTTT.

V and J are TRBV21-1 and TRBJ2-3; TRBD1 is the table's D call, not checked against the DNA. TRBV21-1 is marked as a pseudogene. This CDR3 is built from 14 residues. The CDR3 protein is CASSKVSRTDTQYF. CDR3 bases: TGTGCCAGCAGCAAGGTCTCCCGGACAGATACGCAGTATTTT.

The chain combines TRBV7-2 with TRBJ2-1; TRBD2 aligns across 9 bases. V was pared by 5 bases and J by 8 bases, with 7 bases of the junction left unmatched. CDR1 and CDR2 from the germline V gene are SGHTA and FQGNSA. This CDR3 is built from 14 residues. The CDR3 here is CASSPRRGGDEQFF. CDR3 coding DNA: TGTGCCAGCAGCCCGAGGCGGGGGGGAGATGAGCAGTTCTTC.

This chain uses TRBV20-1 with TRBJ2-7; the D is unclear. The CDR3 spans 14 residues. The V gene lost 0 bases and the J gene lost 3 bases, with 12 bases spanning the gap. CDR1 is DFQATT and CDR2 is SNEGSKA in the germline V gene (reference sequence). This CDR3 is CSARDPRPHYEQYF. The CDR3 DNA sequence: TGCAGTGCTAGAGATCCAAGGCCCCACTACGAGCAGTACTTC.

The chain couples TRBV20-1 to TRBJ2-7; a weak D match, TRBD2 (6 bases). The CDR3 is made up of 13 amino acids. Trimming cost V 5 bases and J 4 bases, with 15 bases left between them. Germline lookup yields CDR1 DFQATT and CDR2 SNEGSKA (reference sequence). The CDR3: CSAVQGGIYEQYF. The CDR3 nucleotides read TGCAGTGCTGTGCAGGGCGGGATTTACGAGCAGTACTTC.

The CDR3 protein is CSALARTNEQFF. CDR3 nucleotide sequence: TGCAGTGCTCTAGCGAGAACAAATGAGCAGTTCTTC. The chain couples TRBV20-1 to TRBJ2-1, with D possibly matching TRBD2 (6 bases). Per germline, CDR1 DFQATT and CDR2 SNEGSKA (reference sequence). Trimming cost V 5 bases and J 7 bases, with 12 bases left between them. CDR3 size: 12 residues.

The genes are TRBV6-5 and TRBJ2-7, with 8 bases aligning to TRBD1. This CDR3 contains 15 residues. CDR1 and CDR2 (germline): MNHEY, SVGAGI. V shed 4 bases and J 2 bases; nucleotides not matched to a gene: 7. The CDR3 DNA is TGTGCCAGCAGTTCCCTCGCGACAGGGGCCTACGAGCAGTACTTC. Translated: CASSSLATGAYEQYF.

CDR3 loop: CASSTRSLGEQYF. In nucleotides, the CDR3 is TGTGCCAGCAGTACCCGTTCCCTTGGGGAGCAGTACTTC. The chain has TRBV6-6 and TRBJ2-7; D remains ambiguous. Germline-derived CDR1 and CDR2 are MNHNY and SVGAGI (reference sequence). V dropped 5 bases and J dropped 7 bases, with 15 bases sitting between them. This CDR3 has 13 residues.

This clonotype was found once. This chain connects TRBV6-2 or TRBV6-3 to TRBJ2-1, with D possibly TRBD2 on 6 matching bases. The V end lost 6 bases, the J end lost 0 bases, and 15 bases lay between the germline ends. CDR1 and CDR2 from the germline V gene are MNHEY and SVGEGT. The CDR3 contains 16 residues. The CDR3 DNA reads as TGTGCCAGCAGCTCCCTAGCGCCTGGCTCCTACAATGAGCAGTTCTTC. Amino acid sequence: CASSSLAPGSYNEQFF.

This clonotype came up a few times. The genes are TRBV5-1 and TRBJ2-5; perhaps TRBD2 as D (6 bases). Trimming left V 5 bases short and J 10 bases short, with 15 bases between. The germline gives CDR1 SGHRS, CDR2 YFSETQ. CDR3 length equals 12 residues. DNA for the CDR3: TGCGCCAGCAGGATCGACGGGGAGGTCCAGTACTTC. Translated, it gives CASRIDGEVQYF.

The genes are TRBV12-3 or TRBV12-4 and TRBJ1-2; D is undetermined. The CDR3 contains 14 residues. V lost 4 bases to trimming and J lost 4 bases, with 13 bases between them. In DNA, the CDR3 is TGTGCCAGCAGTTCCCCCGGGCAGTCCTATGGCTACACCTTC. This codes for CASSSPGQSYGYTF.

This chain links TRBV7-9 with TRBJ2-6, with a possible D match to TRBD1 (5 bases). Germline V gene lookup returns CDR1 SEHNR and CDR2 FQNEAQ (reference sequence). V was pared by 8 bases and J by 0 bases, with 20 bases between. The CDR3 is made up of 18 amino acids. The CDR3 spells CASDTANRIYSGANVLTF. DNA for the CDR3: TGTGCCAGCGATACAGCCAACAGGATATACTCTGGGGCCAACGTCCTGACTTTC. The full variable domain, in which reference TRBV7-9 and TRBJ2-6 provide the parts outside the CDR3, is DTGVSQNPRHKITKRGQNVTFRCDPISEHNRLYWYRQTLGQGPEFLTYFQNEAQLEKSRLLSDRFSAERPKGSFSTLEIQRTEQGDSAMYLCASDTANRIYSGANVLTFGAGSRLTVL.

This clonotype was seen once. This sequence joins TRBV20-1 and TRBJ2-1, with 9 bases identical to TRBD2. Germline V gene data show CDR1 as DFQATT and CDR2 as SNEGSKA (reference sequence). V shed 3 bases, J shed 4 bases, and the junction held 4 bases outside the gene matches. The CDR3 runs 14 residues. CDR3 DNA sequence: TGCAGTGCTAGTGGCGGGAGGGCATACAATGAGCAGTTCTTC. Protein sequence: CSASGGRAYNEQFF.

The chain's CDR3 is CAIAGGPYNEQFF. In DNA form, the CDR3 reads TGTGCCATAGCGGGAGGACCCTACAATGAGCAGTTCTTC. The rearrangement joins TRBV19 to TRBJ2-1; 10 bases map to TRBD2. From germline, CDR1 is LNHDA and CDR2 SQIVND (reference sequence). The CDR3 runs to 13 residues. The trim removed 10 bases at V and 2 bases at J, leaving 2 bases unmatched.

The chain carries TRBV5-1 and TRBJ2-5; a possible D gene is TRBD1 (7 bases). The CDR3 length is 17 residues. The V and J ends lost 4 bases and 2 bases respectively, with 21 bases between them. CDR1 and CDR2 from the germline V gene are SGHRS and YFSETQ. For the CDR3, the DNA is TGCGCCAGCAGCATAGCTCCCGGCGGGACAGCACAAGAGACCCAGTACTTC. Its protein is CASSIAPGGTAQETQYF. Full variable domain (rest looked up from reference TRBV5-1 and TRBJ2-5): KAGVTQTPRYLIKTRGQQVTLSCSPISGHRSVSWYQQTPGQGLQFLFEYFSETQRNKGNFPGRFSGRQFSNSRSEMNVSTLELGDSALYLCASSIAPGGTAQETQYFGPGTRLLVL.

DNA for the CDR3: TGCGCCAGCAGCTTGGAACTAAGCGGGGGGACCTACGAGCAGTACTTC. Its protein is CASSLELSGGTYEQYF. The rearrangement uses TRBV5-1 and TRBJ2-7; the match to TRBD2 covers 9 bases. In germline, CDR1 is SGHRS, CDR2 YFSETQ. This CDR3 contains 16 residues. V was clipped by 0 bases and J by 2 bases; unmatched bases: 6.